The following is a T cell receptor (beta chain) sequence with its context. Its antigen remains unknown. Profiled with immunoSEQ multiplex PCR; TCRdb holds only in-frame clones, not every one. Of some 150,000 clones in the sample, approximately 89% were seen once. These data originate in a study of T cell responses to AZD1222 COVID-19 vaccine. About the study: Investigators merged groups given second doses at roughly 4 or roughly 12 weeks. General study points: Mostly white British, mostly female donors; authors suggested clonal diversity may be underestimated. It was only after the peak T cell response that any repertoires were sampled. Elevations in Spike-specific TCR breadth and depth followed administration of two AZD1222 doses.

The CDR3 spans 12 residues. Trimming removed 1 base at V and 4 bases at J, with 5 bases between. Germline V gives CDR1 SGHDN, CDR2 FVKESK. Source: peripheral blood, taken on day 0 of AZD1222 vaccination. The V gene is TRBV14, the J gene TRBJ2-7, with D unresolved. The origin of this receptor is an adult in good health. The CDR3 DNA is TGTGCCAGCAGCCAAGGGAGATACGAGCAGTACTTC. This gives the protein CASSQGRYEQYF.